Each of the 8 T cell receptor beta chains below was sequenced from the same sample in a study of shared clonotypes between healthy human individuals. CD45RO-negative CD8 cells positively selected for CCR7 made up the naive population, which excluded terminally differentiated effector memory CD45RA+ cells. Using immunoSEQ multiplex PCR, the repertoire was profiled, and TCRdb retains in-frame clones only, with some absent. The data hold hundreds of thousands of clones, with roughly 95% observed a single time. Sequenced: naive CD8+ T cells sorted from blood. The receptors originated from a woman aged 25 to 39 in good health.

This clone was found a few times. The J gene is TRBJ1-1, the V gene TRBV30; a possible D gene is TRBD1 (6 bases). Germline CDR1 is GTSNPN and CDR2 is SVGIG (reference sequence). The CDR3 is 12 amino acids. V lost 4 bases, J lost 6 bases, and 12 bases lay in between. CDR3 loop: CAWTGGMAEAFF. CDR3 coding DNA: TGTGCCTGGACTGGGGGCATGGCTGAAGCTTTCTTT.

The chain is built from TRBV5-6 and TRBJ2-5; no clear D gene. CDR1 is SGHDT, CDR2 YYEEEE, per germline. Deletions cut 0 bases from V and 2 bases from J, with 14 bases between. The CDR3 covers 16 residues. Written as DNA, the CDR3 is TGTGCCAGCAGCTTGGCCCCTCTTTGGGGACAAGAGACCCAGTACTTC. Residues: CASSLAPLWGQETQYF.

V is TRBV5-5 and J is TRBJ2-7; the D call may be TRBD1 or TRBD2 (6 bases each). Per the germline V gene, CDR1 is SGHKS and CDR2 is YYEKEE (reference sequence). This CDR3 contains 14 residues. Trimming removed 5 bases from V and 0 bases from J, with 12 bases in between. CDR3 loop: CASRIGGLSYEQYF. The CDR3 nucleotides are TGTGCCAGCAGGATTGGGGGGCTCTCCTACGAGCAGTACTTC. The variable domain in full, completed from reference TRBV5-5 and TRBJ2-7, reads DAGVTQSPTHLIKTRGQQVTLRCSPISGHKSVSWYQQVLGQGPQFIFQYYEKEERGRGNFPDRFSARQFPNYSSELNVNALLLGDSALYLCASRIGGLSYEQYFGPGTRLTVT.

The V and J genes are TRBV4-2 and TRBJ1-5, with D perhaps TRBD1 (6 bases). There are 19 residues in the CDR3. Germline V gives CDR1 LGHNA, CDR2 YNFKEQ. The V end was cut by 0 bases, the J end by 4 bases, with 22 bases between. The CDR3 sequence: CASSQDLGGGFPSNQPQHF. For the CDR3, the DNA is TGTGCCAGCAGCCAAGATTTGGGAGGGGGATTCCCCTCTAATCAGCCCCAGCATTTT.

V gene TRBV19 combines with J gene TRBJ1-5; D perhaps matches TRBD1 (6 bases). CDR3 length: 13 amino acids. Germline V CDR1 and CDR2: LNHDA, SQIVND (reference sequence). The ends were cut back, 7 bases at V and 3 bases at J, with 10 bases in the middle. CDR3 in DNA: TGTGCCAGTACAACAGGGTACAATCAGCCCCAGCATTTT. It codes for CASTTGYNQPQHF.

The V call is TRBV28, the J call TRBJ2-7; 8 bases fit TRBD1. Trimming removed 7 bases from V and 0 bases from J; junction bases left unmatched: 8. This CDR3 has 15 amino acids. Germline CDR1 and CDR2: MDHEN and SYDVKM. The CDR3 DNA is TGTGCCAGCACACCCTCCGGGACAGGCTCCTACGAGCAGTACTTC. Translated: CASTPSGTGSYEQYF.

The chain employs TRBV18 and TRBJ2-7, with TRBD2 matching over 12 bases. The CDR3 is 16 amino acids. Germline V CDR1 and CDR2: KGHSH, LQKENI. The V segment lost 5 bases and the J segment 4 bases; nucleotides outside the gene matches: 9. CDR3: CASSSGLAGPSYEQYF. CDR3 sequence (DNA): TGTGCCAGCTCATCAGGACTAGCGGGACCTTCGTACGAGCAGTACTTC.

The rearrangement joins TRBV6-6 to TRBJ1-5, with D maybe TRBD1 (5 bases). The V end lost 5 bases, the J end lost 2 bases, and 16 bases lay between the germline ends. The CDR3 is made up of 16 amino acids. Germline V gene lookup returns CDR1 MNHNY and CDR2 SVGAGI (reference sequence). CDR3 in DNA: TGTGCCAGCAGTCACCCTGGGGGGTCACGCAATCAGCCCCAGCATTTT. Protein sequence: CASSHPGGSRNQPQHF.